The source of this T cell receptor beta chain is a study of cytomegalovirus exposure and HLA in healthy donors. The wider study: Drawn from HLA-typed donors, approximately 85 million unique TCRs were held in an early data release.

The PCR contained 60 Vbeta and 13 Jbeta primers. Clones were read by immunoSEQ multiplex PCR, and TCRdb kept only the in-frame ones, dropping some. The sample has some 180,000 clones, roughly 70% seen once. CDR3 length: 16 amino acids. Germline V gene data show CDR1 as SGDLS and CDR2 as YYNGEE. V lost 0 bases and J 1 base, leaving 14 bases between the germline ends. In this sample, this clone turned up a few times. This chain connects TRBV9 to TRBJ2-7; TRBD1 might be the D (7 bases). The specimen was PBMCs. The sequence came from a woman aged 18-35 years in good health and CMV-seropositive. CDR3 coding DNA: TGTGCCAGCAGCGTAGATGGAGGGGGCGGTTCCTACGAGCAGTACTTC. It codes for CASSVDGGGGSYEQYF.